This TCR beta chain is drawn from a study of regulatory T cells in long-lasting Graves disease. Germline V gene sequence: CDR1 LNHDA, CDR2 SQIVND (reference sequence). With 3 bases removed from V and 3 bases from J, the gap between germline ends came to 9 bases. There are 13 residues in the CDR3. HTBI primers from iRepertoire and Arm-PCR of CDR3 regions yielded the TCR beta libraries. TCRdb re-analysed the multiplex PCR reads in MiXCR, keeping a single row per CDR3 protein. Of 500,000 to 700,000 distinct CDR3 sequences in the sample, around 15% were seen once. This clonotype appeared many times. The antigen remains undetermined. Documented time point: newly diagnosed GD, antithyroid drugs for less than 3 months. PBMC RNA was the source of the TCR library. Whole-study results and caveats: With persistent disease, TRBV28, TRBJ1-2 and TRBJ2-5 were the favored segments.

These data were also reused for a study on T cells in Graves' hyperthyroidism and ophthalmopathy.

The TCR sequence derives from a woman in her thirties with Graves disease. The V and J genes are TRBV19 and TRBJ2-7; D unclear. This specimen was peripheral blood mononuclear cells (PBMCs), taken at new diagnosis, from a patient treated with antithyroid drugs. CDR3 DNA: TGTGCCAGTAGTATCCACGGGCACTACGAGCAGTACTTC. It encodes CASSIHGHYEQYF.